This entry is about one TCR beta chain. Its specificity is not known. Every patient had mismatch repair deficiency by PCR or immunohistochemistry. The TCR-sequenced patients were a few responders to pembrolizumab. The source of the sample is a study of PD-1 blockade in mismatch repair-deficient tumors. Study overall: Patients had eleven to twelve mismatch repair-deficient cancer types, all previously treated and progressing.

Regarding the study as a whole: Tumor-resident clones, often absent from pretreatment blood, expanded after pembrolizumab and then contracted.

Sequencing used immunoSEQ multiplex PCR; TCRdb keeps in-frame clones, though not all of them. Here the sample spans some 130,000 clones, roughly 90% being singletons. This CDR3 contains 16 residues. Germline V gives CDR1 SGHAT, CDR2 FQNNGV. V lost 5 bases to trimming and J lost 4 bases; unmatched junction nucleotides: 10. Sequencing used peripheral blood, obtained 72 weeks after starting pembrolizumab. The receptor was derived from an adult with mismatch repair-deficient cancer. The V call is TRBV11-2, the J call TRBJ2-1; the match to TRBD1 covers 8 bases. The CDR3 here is CASSAAGTGPYNEQFF. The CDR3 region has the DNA TGTGCCAGCAGCGCCGCCGGGACAGGACCTTACAATGAGCAGTTCTTC.